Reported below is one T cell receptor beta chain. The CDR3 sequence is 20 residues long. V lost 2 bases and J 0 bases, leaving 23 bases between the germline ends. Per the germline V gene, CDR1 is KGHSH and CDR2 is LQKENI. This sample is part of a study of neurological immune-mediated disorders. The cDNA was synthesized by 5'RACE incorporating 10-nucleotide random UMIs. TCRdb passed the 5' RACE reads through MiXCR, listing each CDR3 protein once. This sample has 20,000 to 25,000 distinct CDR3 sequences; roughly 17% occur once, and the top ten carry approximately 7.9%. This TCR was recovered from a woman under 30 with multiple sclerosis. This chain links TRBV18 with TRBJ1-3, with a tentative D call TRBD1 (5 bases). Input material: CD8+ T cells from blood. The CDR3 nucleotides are TGTGCCAGCTCACCAACAGGATCTCTAGGTCGTCGTGCCTCTGGAAACACCATATATTTT. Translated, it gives CASSPTGSLGRRASGNTIYF.